This T cell receptor (beta chain) is drawn from a study of shared clonotypes between healthy human individuals. Findings of the study overall: Rarefaction indicated that sorted-subset sequencing remained incomplete although depth was large.

The CDR3 has 17 amino acids. Germline assignment: CDR1 MDHEN and CDR2 SYDVKM. The ends lost 2 bases at V and 5 bases at J; junction bases unmatched: 12. Cells designated naive CD8 were CD45RO-negative and were positively selected for CCR7, with terminally differentiated effector memory CD45RA+ cells excluded. Produced via immunoSEQ multiplex PCR; TCRdb's table is partial and in-frame only. The sample lists roughly 550,000 clones, just under 97% occurring once. Notes on this clone: Antigen specificity is unknown.

The chain is built from TRBV28 and TRBJ2-3, with 8 positions matching TRBD2. The receptor was derived from a woman under 40 in good health. Sequenced sample: naive CD8+ T cells sorted from blood. CDR3 DNA: TGTGCCAGCAGTTTACGCGGGACTAGTGGGTTTAAAGATACGCAGTATTTT. This encodes CASSLRGTSGFKDTQYF.